These T cell receptor beta chains were read from a single sample in a study of T cells after yellow fever vaccination. TCRdb reprocessed the 5' RACE reads with MiXCR, giving one entry per CDR3 protein. Of 300,000 to 350,000 distinct CDR3 sequences listed, 8% to 9.5% were seen once; the top ten hold around 17%. The input for sequencing was PBMCs, taken more than 35 days after the first yellow fever vaccination. The receptors stem from a man aged 18 to 29 who received the YFV17D yellow fever vaccine. Each CDR3 is given with its conserved first and last residue. The D gene is left open where the match is weak. Size is stated for part of the rows, as once, few or many counts, or as a class when the clone is expanded.

j_call	d_call	clone_size	v_call	cdr3_nt	cdr3_aa
TRBJ1-2	.	.	TRBV6-5	TGTGCCAGCAGTAACCCCGGCCCCGAGGGGAGGCACTATGGCTACACCTTC	CASSNPGPEGRHYGYTF
TRBJ2-5	.	.	TRBV5-1	TGCGCCAGCAGCTTGACCACAGGGAAAGAGACCCAGTACTTC	CASSLTTGKETQYF
TRBJ1-3	.	.	TRBV5-5	TGTGCCAGCAGAAGAGAGGGAACTACTGGAAACACCATATATTTT	CASRREGTTGNTIYF
TRBJ2-5	TRBD2	many	TRBV12-3/TRBV12-4	TGTGCCAGCAGTTCGCCCGTGACTAGCGGCCAAGAGACCCAGTACTTC	CASSSPVTSGQETQYF
TRBJ2-1	TRBD1	.	TRBV6-1	TGTGCCAGCAGTGAAACCGGGACAGGGGTATATGAGCAGTTCTTC	CASSETGTGVYEQFF
TRBJ2-3	TRBD2	many	TRBV14	TGTGCCAGCAGCTCTAGCGGGGTTAGCACAGATACGCAGTATTTT	CASSSSGVSTDTQYF
TRBJ2-7	TRBD2	few	TRBV20-1	TGCAGTGCTAGAAGCGGGACCGGGGCCTCCTACGAGCAGTACTTC	CSARSGTGASYEQYF
TRBJ2-1	TRBD2	few	TRBV20-1	TGCAGTGCTAGAGATCCTATAGCGGGGCCACACAATGAGCAGTTCTTC	CSARDPIAGPHNEQFF
TRBJ2-1	.	few	TRBV20-1	TGCAGTGCTAGAGCGGGGGAACCTTACAATGAGCAGTTCTTC	CSARAGEPYNEQFF
TRBJ1-4	.	many	TRBV10-3	TGTGCCATCAGGGGAGCGTCGGAGAGCGAAAAACTGTTTTTT	CAIRGASESEKLFF
TRBJ1-1	.	.	TRBV18	TGTGCCAGCTCAGGGGTGTTCACTGAAGCTTTCTTT	CASSGVFTEAFF
TRBJ2-2	TRBD2	.	TRBV19	TGTGCCAGTAGTATGATTCCAGCGGGGACGAACACCGGGGAGCTGTTTTTT	CASSMIPAGTNTGELFF
TRBJ2-5	.	many	TRBV5-6	TGTGCCAGCAGCCGAAGATCGTTGGGAGGAGAGACCCAGTACTTC	CASSRRSLGGETQYF
TRBJ2-1	.	few	TRBV14	TGTGCCAGCGCCCTCGTAGGAGGGAATGAGCAGTTCTTC	CASALVGGNEQFF
TRBJ2-3	.	few	TRBV5-1	TGCGCCAGCAGCTTGGCTGACCCCGAGATAAATACGCAGTATTTT	CASSLADPEINTQYF
TRBJ1-1	.	few	TRBV4-2	TGTGCCAGCAGCGAGGGGAACTGGATCACTGAAGCTTTCTTT	CASSEGNWITEAFF
TRBJ1-2	.	few	TRBV6-5	TGTGCCAGCAGTTACTCCTTGGCTAACTATGGCTACACCTTC	CASSYSLANYGYTF
TRBJ1-5	.	many	TRBV6-1	TGTGCCAGCAGTGAAGCATTGCCGACCCCATGGCAGCCCCAGCATTTT	CASSEALPTPWQPQHF
TRBJ2-1	TRBD2	few	TRBV6-2/TRBV6-3	TGTGCCAGCAGTTACTTCGGCAAGGGGGCAGCGGGGGGGCGCAATGAGCAGTTCTTC	CASSYFGKGAAGGRNEQFF
TRBJ2-5	TRBD2	.	TRBV12-3/TRBV12-4	TGTGCCAGCAGTTTTGGGGGGAGACTAGCGGCGATCACGGAGACCCAGTACTTC	CASSFGGRLAAITETQYF
TRBJ2-5	.	many	TRBV4-1	TGCGCCAGCAGCCACCCGAGAGGGGATGGAGAGACCCAGTACTTC	CASSHPRGDGETQYF
TRBJ2-3	TRBD2	many	TRBV7-2	TGTGCCAGCAGCACCGGGGGGGCGGCTGATACGCAGTATTTT	CASSTGGAADTQYF
TRBJ2-7	.	.	TRBV5-5	TGTGCCAGCACCCTGTGGGACATAGGCTACGAGCAGTACTTC	CASTLWDIGYEQYF
TRBJ2-1	.	.	TRBV7-6	TGTGCCAGCAGCCGAGACAATTACAATGAGCAGTTCTTC	CASSRDNYNEQFF
TRBJ2-5	.	.	TRBV25-1	TGTGCCAGCAGTGAGTTGTATCAAGAGACCCAGTACTTC	CASSELYQETQYF
TRBJ2-1	.	.	TRBV18	TGTGCCAGCTCACCACCGTCCGAAACCCAGTTCTTC	CASSPPSETQFF
TRBJ2-2	.	few	TRBV20-1	TGCAGTGCTAGTGGCAGGGAGCACGGGGAGCTGTTTTTT	CSASGREHGELFF
TRBJ1-1	.	few	TRBV7-2	TGTGCCAGCGCAGTACAGGGTAACACTGAAGCTTTCTTT	CASAVQGNTEAFF
TRBJ2-3	TRBD2	.	TRBV28	TGTGCCAGCAGTTTGGGGGGGTCTAGCACAGATACGCAGTATTTT	CASSLGGSSTDTQYF
TRBJ2-3	TRBD2	few	TRBV20-1	TGCAGTGCTAGAGGGCCACTAGCGGATACGCAGTATTTT	CSARGPLADTQYF
TRBJ1-1	.	many	TRBV2	TGTGCCAGCAGCGATGAGGGCCTTGAAGCTTTCTTT	CASSDEGLEAFF
TRBJ2-5	.	few	TRBV10-3	TGTGCCATCAGGGGGGAGCGGCGGAGGGGTGAGACCCAGTACTTC	CAIRGERRRGETQYF
TRBJ2-3	.	.	TRBV20-1	TGCAGTGCTAGAGCACCGGGCCTATCCTCCGGAGATACGCAGTATTTT	CSARAPGLSSGDTQYF
TRBJ2-7	.	few	TRBV29-1	TGCAGCGTTCTGAGGGGACCCTACGAGCAGTACTTC	CSVLRGPYEQYF
TRBJ1-2	.	many	TRBV5-1	TGCGCCAGCAGCTTGGACGGGACAACTAACTATGGCTACACCTTC	CASSLDGTTNYGYTF
TRBJ2-2	.	many	TRBV7-9	TGTGCCAGCAGCCTAGACGCTGGGGAGCTGTTTTTT	CASSLDAGELFF
TRBJ2-2	TRBD1	.	TRBV11-2	TGTGCCAGCAGCTTCCAGGGGGCCCCAGCCGGGGAGCTGTTTTTT	CASSFQGAPAGELFF
TRBJ2-1	.	.	TRBV5-6	TGTGCCAGCAGTTACAAGAATGAGCAGTTCTTC	CASSYKNEQFF
TRBJ1-6	TRBD1	few	TRBV18	TGTGCCAGCTCACCGGGACAGCTGAGGAATTCACCCCTCCACTTT	CASSPGQLRNSPLHF
TRBJ1-4	TRBD1	many	TRBV25-1	TGTGCCAGCAGTGACGGAGGGACAGTTAATGAAAAACTGTTTTTT	CASSDGGTVNEKLFF